The following is a T cell receptor (beta chain) sequence with its context. Patients at the Seattle site were enrolled during active infection and followed longitudinally. Losses at the gene ends were 5 bases for V and 6 bases for J; bases not matched to a gene: 11. Germline V lookup: CDR1 MNHEY, CDR2 SMNVEV (reference sequence). The CDR3 has 16 amino acids. This specimen comes from a study of blood T cell repertoires in COVID-19. The overall study: Acute and convalescent COVID-19 samples came from the United States, Italy and Spain. Sources were T cells, B-cell-depleted T cells, or PBMCs; the material itself was cDNA or gDNA.

In the authors' workflow: Nucleated cell number was recorded as an estimate derived from reference gene primer amplification. The protocol was immunoSEQ multiplex PCR, while the TCRdb copy is restricted to in-frame clones and leaves out a portion. D and trimming come from the DNA, and the V and J calls and clone size come from that table. The sample shows about 120,000 clones, over 85% of them seen only once. The source of this sequence is a man aged 55 to 70 with COVID-19, enrolled during active disease. The sequencing input was peripheral blood. The chain recombines TRBV27 with TRBJ2-7; 12 bases are a match to TRBD2. DNA for the CDR3: TGTGCCAGCAGTCGGACTAGCGGGGTCTCTGTCTCCGAGCAGTACTTC. Translation: CASSRTSGVSVSEQYF.